This record covers a single TCR beta chain. The antigen is not known. 5'RACE template switching generated TCR cDNA, adding a universal primer site and UMIs. TCRdb itself ran the 5' RACE reads through MiXCR, one entry per CDR3 protein. Of some 300,000 distinct CDR3 sequences listed, around a tenth are singletons. This entry belongs to a study of T cells after yellow fever vaccination. Whole-study results and caveats: In post-booster samples, most primary-vaccination clones reappeared (just under 98% CD4, 88% CD8).

CDR3 length equals 13 residues. The V gene lost 1 base and the J gene lost 5 bases, with 11 bases spanning the gap. Germline V gene data show CDR1 as DFQATT and CDR2 as SNEGSKA (reference sequence). Sequenced material: CD4+ T cells sorted from PBMCs, taken 45 days after the yellow fever booster vaccination. The chain uses TRBV20-1 and TRBJ1-1; D gene uncertain. The TCR sequence derives from a man between 18 and 35 years old who received the YFV17D yellow fever vaccine. The CDR3, as DNA: TGCAGTGCTAGAGGTGGCACCGTAACTGAAGCTTTCTTT. This sequence encodes CSARGGTVTEAFF.